Listed here are 26 T cell receptor beta chains from one sample, sequenced in a study of molecular identifiers for immune sequencing clone quantification. Using its own MiXCR run on the PCR reads, TCRdb lists one record per CDR3 protein. The data show 550,000 to 750,000 distinct CDR3 sequences, with just under 20% seen just once and approximately 0.9% held by the top ten. The sample consisted of naive CD8+ T cells from blood, with Jurkat cell RNA spiked in. The subset denotes: FACS-sorted CD8+CD4-CCR7+CD45RA+ naive T cells. These receptors came from a human donor in good health. Some libraries in this study had Jurkat cell RNA spiked in.

About this clonotype itself: This may stem from a read error, because a much larger clone lies one nucleotide away. The CDR3 ends on some other residue instead of the conserved phenylalanine or tryptophan, so this is likely a read error. The rearrangement links TRBV27 to TRBJ2-5; 11 bases are a match to TRBD2. This CDR3 has 15 residues. Looked up from germline, CDR1 is MNHEY and CDR2 is SMNVEV (reference sequence). V was clipped by 6 bases and J by 5 bases; unmatched bases: 8. CDR3 DNA sequence: TGTGCCAGCAGATATAGCGGGGGGGCTTGGGAGACCCAGTACTCC. It is translated as CASRYSGGAWETQYS.

This clonotype was seen many times. The chain recombines TRBV13 with TRBJ2-3; 8 bases agree with TRBD2. The J segment lost 5 bases and the V segment lost 3 bases, leaving 10 bases of the junction unmatched. The length of the CDR3 is 16 residues. CDR1 is PRHDT, CDR2 FYEKMQ, per germline (reference sequence). CDR3 coding DNA: TGTGCCAGCAGCTTTATCGGGGGGGCCTTATTAGATACGCAGTATTTT. This encodes CASSFIGGALLDTQYF.

This clonotype has a count of ten or more. This chain uses TRBV29-1 with TRBJ2-1; D unclear. V was cut by 1 base and J by 4 bases, with 8 bases left in between. Germline lookup yields CDR1 SQVTM and CDR2 ANQGSEA. The CDR3 sequence is 13 residues long. The CDR3 loop is CSVEGLGYNEQFF. The CDR3 DNA reads as TGCAGCGTTGAAGGTCTTGGGTACAATGAGCAGTTCTTC.

There are many counts of this clonotype. The chain joins TRBV12-3 or TRBV12-4 to TRBJ1-1; possible D gene TRBD1, 5 bases. There are 13 residues in the CDR3. The V end was cut by 6 bases, the J end by 6 bases, with 14 bases between. CDR3 in amino acids: CASRPGGGAEAFF. The CDR3 bases are TGTGCCAGCAGGCCCGGGGGGGGAGCTGAAGCTTTCTTT.

This clonotype was detected only a few times. The V call is TRBV5-4, the J call TRBJ1-1; D may be TRBD1 (6 bases). V was pared by 3 bases and J by 1 base, with 10 bases between. CDR1 is SGHNT, CDR2 YYREEE, per germline (reference sequence). The CDR3 runs 14 residues. CDR3 DNA: TGTGCCAGCAGCTGGGACACGGCGAACACTGAAGCTTTCTTT. Protein product: CASSWDTANTEAFF.

A few counts support this clonotype. This rearrangement joins TRBV3-1 to TRBJ2-3, with TRBD1 matching 9 bases. The CDR3 is 19 amino acids. Germline CDR1 LGHDT, CDR2 YNNKEL (reference sequence). Unmatched junction bases numbered 17, after V lost 1 base and J lost 6 bases. CDR3 sequence (DNA): TGTGCCAGCAGCCAAGGGGGCCCCGGGACAGGGACATTCCTGGATACGCAGTATTTT. The encoded protein is CASSQGGPGTGTFLDTQYF.

Notes on this clonotype: The junction does not match germline at one end; this may be a read error. This chain links TRBV11-2 with TRBJ1-1; 7 positions agree with TRBD1. Germline CDR1 is SGHAT and CDR2 is FQNNGV. The CDR3 covers 16 residues. The CDR3 bases are TGTGCCTGCAGCTTAGATTTTGGGCAGGGGGAAACTGAAGCTTTCTTT. Protein product: CACSLDFGQGETEAFF.

The chain carries TRBV27 and TRBJ1-5; 8 positions agree with TRBD1. The germline gives CDR1 MNHEY, CDR2 SMNVEV (reference sequence). Trimming at V came to 5 bases and at J to 4 bases, leaving 7 bases not matched to a gene. CDR3 length: 15 amino acids. This CDR3 is CASSLTQGVNQPQHF. CDR3 DNA sequence: TGTGCCAGCAGTCTGACACAGGGGGTTAATCAGCCCCAGCATTTT.

In this sample, this clonotype turned up many times. This chain connects TRBV24-1 to TRBJ2-2, with D perhaps TRBD1 (6 bases). The V end was cut by 4 bases, the J end by 5 bases, with 10 bases between. The germline V gene encodes CDR1 KGHDR and CDR2 SFDVKD. This CDR3 is built from 14 residues. The CDR3 sequence: CATSEDRSTGELFF. The CDR3 bases are TGTGCCACCAGTGAGGACAGATCAACCGGGGAGCTGTTTTTT.

The sample holds many counts of this clonotype. The chain carries TRBV5-4 and TRBJ1-3, with a possible D match to TRBD1 (5 bases). Germline V CDR1 and CDR2: SGHNT, YYREEE (reference sequence). V dropped 4 bases and J dropped 4 bases, with 12 bases sitting between them. The CDR3 has 14 amino acids. DNA for the CDR3: TGTGCCAGCAGCACCGGGACGAGCGGAAACACCATATATTTT. Its protein is CASSTGTSGNTIYF.

The table lists this clonotype with many counts. V is TRBV4-3 and J is TRBJ2-7; possible D gene TRBD1, 5 bases. V dropped 5 bases and J dropped 6 bases, with 17 bases sitting between them. CDR3 length: 14 residues. Germline V gene data show CDR1 as LGHNA and CDR2 as YSLEER. CDR3 residues: CASSDGFLGVEQYF. CDR3 in DNA: TGCGCCAGCAGCGATGGGTTCCTAGGGGTCGAGCAGTACTTC.

V is TRBV19 and J is TRBJ2-7; D ambiguous. The germline CDR1 and CDR2 sequences are LNHDA and SQIVND (reference sequence). V lost 5 bases and J lost 3, with 11 bases in between. This CDR3 comprises 13 residues. CDR3 bases: TGTGCCAGTAGTTTGCAGGAATACTACGAGCAGTACTTC. It codes for CASSLQEYYEQYF.

This clonotype was observed a few times. The chain couples TRBV15 to TRBJ2-2; D is unclear. Germline CDR1 reads LNHNV; CDR2 reads YYDKDF (reference sequence). The CDR3 has 13 residues. V was clipped by 0 bases and J by 6 bases, with 5 bases between them. DNA for the CDR3: TGTGCCACCAGCAGAGACGAGCCCGGGGAGCTGTTTTTT. Its translation is CATSRDEPGELFF.

This clonotype was seen ten or more times. The CDR3 sequence: CASSYSIYQPQHF. Written as DNA, the CDR3 is TGTGCCAGCAGTTACTCGATTTATCAGCCCCAGCATTTT. This chain joins TRBV6-5 and TRBJ1-5, with no clear D. Trimming took off 0 bases at V and 5 bases at J, with 5 bases between the two ends. Germline V gives CDR1 MNHEY, CDR2 SVGAGI. CDR3 size: 13 residues.

This clonotype showed up just a few times. The chain uses TRBV16 and TRBJ1-5, with 8 bases lining up with TRBD1. This CDR3 is 19 amino acids long. Germline assignment: CDR1 KGHSY and CDR2 FQNENV. The ends lost 0 bases at V and 0 bases at J; junction bases unmatched: 10. The CDR3 protein is CASSQSTGQGSYSNQPQHF. The CDR3 region has the DNA TGTGCCAGCAGCCAATCGACAGGACAGGGATCCTATAGCAATCAGCCCCAGCATTTT.

This clonotype was seen ten or more times. The chain joins TRBV7-6 to TRBJ2-7; D is unresolved. The CDR3 loop spans 13 amino acids. Trimming shortened V by 8 bases and J by 0 bases, and 11 bases separated the two germline ends. Germline CDR1 and CDR2: SGHVS and FNYEAQ. The CDR3: CASQHFSSYEQYF. The DNA for the CDR3 is TGTGCCAGCCAACACTTTAGCTCCTACGAGCAGTACTTC.

A word on this clonotype: A much larger clone is a single base away; this may be a read error. This sequence joins TRBV4-3 and TRBJ2-1; D may match TRBD1 or TRBD2 (5 bases each). The CDR3 covers 15 residues. Germline V lookup: CDR1 LGHNA, CDR2 YSLEER. The CDR3 bases are TGCGCCAGCAGCCAACTGAGGGCAGGGCACAATGTGCAGTTCTTC. Translated: CASSQLRAGHNVQFF.

On this clonotype itself: One end of the junction varies from germline; a read error may be responsible. The chain employs TRBV11-1 and TRBJ2-7; 12 positions agree with TRBD1. This CDR3 contains 14 residues. Germline CDR1 SGHAT, CDR2 FQDESV (reference sequence). CDR3 nucleotide sequence: TGTGCCAGCGGAGGGACAGGGGGCTCCTACGAGCACTACTTC. This sequence encodes CASGGTGGSYEHYF.

At least ten counts were recorded for this clonotype. The gene calls are TRBV6-5 and TRBJ1-1; no clear D gene. This CDR3 comprises 12 residues. V was cut by 6 bases and J by 4 bases, with 9 bases left in between. The V gene's germline CDR1 is MNHEY and CDR2 SVGAGI. The CDR3 nucleotides read TGTGCCAGCAGGGAGGAAAGCACTGAAGCTTTCTTT. As protein: CASREESTEAFF.

This clonotype was seen more than once but under ten times. The chain recombines TRBV12-3 or TRBV12-4 with TRBJ2-1; 8 bases line up with TRBD2. This CDR3 has 15 amino acids. The V segment lost 3 bases and the J segment 4 bases; nucleotides outside the gene matches: 5. In DNA form, the CDR3 reads TGTGCCAGCAGTTTCGAGCGGGAGACTTACAATGAGCAGTTCTTC. Amino acids: CASSFERETYNEQFF.

This clonotype was observed at least ten times. The V gene is TRBV10-2, the J gene TRBJ2-3; D is unresolved. The CDR3 runs 14 residues. Germline V gene data show CDR1 as WSHSY and CDR2 as SAAADI. The V end was cut by 2 bases, the J end by 5 bases, with 11 bases between. The CDR3 here is CASSEIGFGDTQYF. The CDR3 DNA reads as TGCGCCAGCAGTGAGATCGGGTTTGGAGATACGCAGTATTTT.

The V call is TRBV2, the J call TRBJ2-4; the D call may be TRBD1 or TRBD2 (5 bases each). Germline V gene sequence: CDR1 SNHLY, CDR2 FYNNEI. The V end lost 4 bases, the J end lost 5 bases, and 9 bases lay between the germline ends. The CDR3 runs 13 residues. The CDR3 region has the DNA TGTGCCAGCAGTGGGGAGACAGAAAACATTCAGTACTTC. This sequence encodes CASSGETENIQYF.

This clonotype was seen at least ten times. The chain has TRBV5-8 and TRBJ2-1, with 9 bases matching TRBD2. The CDR3 spans 17 residues. The V gene end was trimmed by 5 bases and the J gene end by 0 bases; junction bases not matched to a gene: 9. Germline V gene lookup returns CDR1 SGHTS and CDR2 YDEGEE. The chain's CDR3 is CASSPGLAKSSYNEQFF. The CDR3 nucleotides are TGTGCCAGCAGTCCCGGACTAGCGAAGAGCTCCTACAATGAGCAGTTCTTC.

The table lists this clonotype with many counts. The chain links TRBV28 to TRBJ2-3; the match to TRBD1 covers 7 bases. CDR3 length equals 15 residues. The V gene end was trimmed by 10 bases and the J gene end by 0 bases; junction bases not matched to a gene: 10. CDR1 and CDR2 from the germline V gene are MDHEN and SYDVKM. The CDR3 DNA follows: TGTGCCACCCTTCGAACACAGGGGAGCACAGATACGCAGTATTTT. Translation gives CATLRTQGSTDTQYF. The full variable domain, rest sourced from reference TRBV28 and TRBJ2-3, is DVKVTQSSRYLVKRTGEKVFLECVQDMDHENMFWYRQDPGLGLRLIYFSYDVKMKEKGDIPEGYSVSREKKERFSLILESASTNQTSMYLCATLRTQGSTDTQYFGPGTRLTVL.

In this sample, this clonotype turned up a few times. The J gene is TRBJ2-1, the V gene TRBV20-1; TRBD2 matches 9 bases. The CDR3 runs to 15 residues. The germline V gene has CDR1 DFQATT and CDR2 SNEGSKA (reference sequence). J was trimmed by 4 bases and V by 5 bases; bases with no gene match: 9. CDR3 region: CSAVSPSGVYNEQFF. The CDR3 region has the DNA TGCAGTGCTGTCAGCCCTAGCGGGGTATACAATGAGCAGTTCTTC.

This clonotype was picked up a small number of times. CDR3 amino acids: CASSPAMGPTEQYF. The DNA of the CDR3 is TGTGCCAGCAGCCCCGCCATGGGGCCCACCGAGCAGTACTTC. The rearrangement uses TRBV12-3 or TRBV12-4 and TRBJ2-7; D perhaps matches TRBD1 (5 bases). The CDR3 is 14 residues long. V was shortened by 6 bases and J by 6 bases, with 18 bases between the two germline ends.